Detailed here is one T cell receptor (beta chain). What antigen it recognizes has not been identified. Base qualities were left out, and no much larger clone turns up one base away. Including the terminal cysteine and phenylalanine, the CDR3 comprises 14 residues. CDR3 DNA is the only sequence kept; it has 42 bases, read in frame from the first base. Relative to germline, V is 0 bases shorter and J is 3 bases shorter, with 10 bases between their ends. Based on the germline V gene, the CDR1 and CDR2 sequences are SGDLS and YYNGEE. To synthesize cDNA, template-switch 5'RACE was performed with a primer carrying a 10-nucleotide random unique molecular identifier so that each TCR transcript was tagged. Each sequencing run produced over 160 million TCR-beta sequences covering 15-18 subjects. Total RNA was extracted with the RNeasy kit. The KAPA Real-time Library Amplification kit was used to amplify TCR-beta VDJ regions with primers targeting the TCR constant region and the 5'RACE anchor. A first PCR added sample indexes and Illumina adaptors, and a second PCR then raised library yield. The roughly 650 bp TCR product was size-selected on a 2% E-gel SizeSelection system after Ampure bead purification. Library quality was checked on a Bioanalyzer, concentration was measured with Qubit, and libraries were quantified with the Kapa Library Quantification kit before pooling. Paired-end 2 x 150 bp sequencing of the libraries was performed on an Illumina HiSeq 2500. To increase sequence diversity, about 24-32% phiX was spiked into each library pool. In the original analysis: The UMI-based MiGEC pipeline processed quality-filtered reads and removed over 75% of raw TCR sequences during error correction. IMGT germline references were used for aligning VDJ genes, and each clonotype was defined as a unique CDR3 amino acid sequence together with its V-J genes. Clonal expansion, Shannon diversity and CDR3 relatedness were evaluated with VDJtools (CalcPairwiseDistances, ClusterSamples), while phylogenetic trees were built in CLCbio workbench. Clones with at least 8 unique UMIs were defined as expanded, with this threshold being based on coefficient-of-variation modelling across technical triplicates. TCRdb took the public reads, trimmed them with fastp at Q25, ran MiXCR for clone calling and kept in-frame beta chains. All rows with the same CDR3 protein become a single entry with the most common DNA and genes. For this entry, the V and J calls and clone size follow TCRdb and not the study's own pipeline. Within this sample are 25,000 to 35,000 distinct CDR3 sequences, with more than 1.3% of them counted one time only. The ten largest clonotypes hold about 9% of the sample.

This record comes from a study of neurological immune-mediated disorders (dated by TCRdb to between 2019 and 2020). General notes on the study: Among the approximately 34 multiple sclerosis patients, relapsing-remitting MS accounted for approximately 31 and secondary progressive MS accounted for 3. Peripheral blood TCR-beta repertoires from HTLV-I-associated myelopathy (HAM/TSP) patients, multiple sclerosis patients and healthy controls were compared by UMI-based sequencing. Longitudinal samples, technical triplicates and paired sorted CD4+ and CD8+ T-cell subsets, alongside PBMC samples, were included among the roughly 96 TCR-beta libraries. The cohort was made up of 68 subjects, consisting of some 14 HAM/TSP patients, about 35 multiple sclerosis patients and around 20 healthy controls.

For the unsorted PBMC libraries, 2 million PBMCs were stored in RNAlater at -80 degrees C until RNA extraction and were used to generate the libraries. Multiple sclerosis patients were enrolled in a US clinical protocol under which disease progression was evaluated by magnetic resonance imaging. Peripheral blood underwent Ficoll-Hypaque density gradient centrifugation to isolate PBMCs, which were then cryopreserved in liquid nitrogen. Broader findings and caveats from the paper: No clinical or MRI features were associated with the MS cluster, and the authors said that larger cohorts are needed. No identical CDR3 amino acid sequences were shared among expanded clones across subjects, suggesting private TCR-beta repertoires in all groups. In a phylogenetic analysis, the repertoires of 18 out of 34 MS patients fell into a single cluster of related CDR3 sequences, pointing to a possible signature at the repertoire level. TCR clonal expansion was highest in HAM/TSP patients and lowest in MS patients, with MS patients falling below even healthy controls.

Sequenced material: PBMCs. Recombination linked TRBV9 to TRBJ2-7; too little of a D gene remains to name it. The receptor was isolated from a woman aged 30 to 39 with multiple sclerosis. Here is the DNA: TGTGCCAGCAGCGTAGGTGGATACAACTACGAGCAGTACTTC. It translates as CASSVGGYNYEQYF. Here the CDR3 is joined to the reference TRBV9 and TRBJ2-7 genes, and the full variable domain is: DSGVTQTPKHLITATGQRVTLRCSPRSGDLSVYWYQQSLDQGLQFLIQYYNGEERAKGNILERFSAQQFPDLHSELNLSSLELGDSALYFCASSVGGYNYEQYFGPGTRLTVT.